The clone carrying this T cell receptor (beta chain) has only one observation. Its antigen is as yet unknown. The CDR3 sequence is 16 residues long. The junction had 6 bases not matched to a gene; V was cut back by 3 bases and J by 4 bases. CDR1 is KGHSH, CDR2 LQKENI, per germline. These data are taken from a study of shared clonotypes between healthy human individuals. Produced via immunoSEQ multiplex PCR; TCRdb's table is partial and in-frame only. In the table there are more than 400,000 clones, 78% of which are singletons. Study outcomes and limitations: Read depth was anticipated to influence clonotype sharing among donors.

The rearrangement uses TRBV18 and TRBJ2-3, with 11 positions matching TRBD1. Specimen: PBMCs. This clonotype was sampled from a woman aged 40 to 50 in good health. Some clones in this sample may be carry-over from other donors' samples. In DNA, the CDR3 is TGTGCCAGCTCACCGCCGCCGGGACAGGGGGCAGATACGCAGTATTTT. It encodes CASSPPPGQGADTQYF.